Sequencing of this T cell receptor (beta chain) was carried out in a study of blood T cell repertoires in COVID-19 (dated by TCRdb to about 2020). About the study as a whole: Collaborator samples came from the United States, Italy and Spain and covered acute and convalescent phases of COVID-19. The repertoires were released in a freely available public database meant as a resource for research on the immune response to SARS-CoV-2. Sample metadata almost always included a de-identified subject ID, COVID-19 status, age in years and sex. HLA class I and class II types, where available, came from metadata supplied by the sample provider rather than from assay-based typing. Samples came from the ongoing ImmuneRACE study (first 160 participants) plus 1,254 subjects from 6 global collaborators. Subjects who had been exposed to COVID-19, were actively infected with it, or had recovered from it provided the deeply sampled blood TCRbeta repertoires that made up the dataset. The prospective study material was composed of cDNA or gDNA derived from T cells, B-cell-depleted T cells, or PBMCs. The investigation overall reported the following: How much clinical and demographic metadata was included differed by source and by participant, and the metadata was provided uncurated.

Each collaborating institution followed its own protocols to collect whole blood in K2EDTA tubes. For TCRbeta analysis, collaborator samples were shipped as frozen whole blood, as isolated PBMCs, or as DNA extracted from either sample type. This clone occurred once. Its antigen is currently not known. Base qualities were left out, and no much larger clone turns up one base away. TCRbeta CDR3 regions were amplified from genomic DNA by means of the immunoSEQ Assay, a bias-controlled multiplex PCR. The study's own analysis went as follows. The number of nucleated cells in each sample was estimated by amplification of reference gene primers within the assay. To quantify the absolute abundance of each unique TCRbeta CDR3 rearrangement, sequence reads were collapsed and filtered. For each sample, productive Simpson clonality was calculated as the square root of Simpson's diversity index over productive rearrangements. Not all clones reach the TCRdb copy of this immuneACCESS table, which keeps in-frame sequences only. Checked studies attribute under half of the gap to unresolved V genes and leave the rest unexplained. That table furnishes V, J and clone size, whereas the DNA furnished D and trimming. For this sample there are under 300,000 clones; 85% to 90% appear just once. 13% of the sample rests with the top ten.

The sample was peripheral blood. This receptor was identified in a human donor in a cohort sampled during active COVID-19.

The CDR3 reads CASSARPAGVGNTIYF. DNA sequence: TGTGCCAGCAGTGCCAGACCGGCGGGGGTAGGAAACACCATATATTTT. The rearranged chain carries TRBV2 and TRBJ1-3, with a tentative D gene TRBD1 over 5 matching bases. CDR1 and CDR2 are drawn from the germline V gene: SNHLY, FYNNEI. The CDR3 goes from the cysteine to the phenylalanine over 16 residues. The CDR3 DNA has 48 bases and is translated from base 1. V loses 4 bases of germline sequence and J loses 4 bases, and the interval between the two ends is 17 bases.